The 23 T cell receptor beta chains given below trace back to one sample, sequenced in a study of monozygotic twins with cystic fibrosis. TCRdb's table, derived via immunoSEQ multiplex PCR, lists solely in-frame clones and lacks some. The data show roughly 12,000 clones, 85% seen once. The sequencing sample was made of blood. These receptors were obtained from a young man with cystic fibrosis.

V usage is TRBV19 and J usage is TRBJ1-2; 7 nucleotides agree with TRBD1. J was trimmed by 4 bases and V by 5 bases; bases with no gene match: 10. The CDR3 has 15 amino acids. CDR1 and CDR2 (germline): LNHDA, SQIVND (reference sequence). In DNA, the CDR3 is TGTGCCAGTAGTCCAACAGGGGCGGGCGGCTATGGCTACACCTTC. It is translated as CASSPTGAGGYGYTF.

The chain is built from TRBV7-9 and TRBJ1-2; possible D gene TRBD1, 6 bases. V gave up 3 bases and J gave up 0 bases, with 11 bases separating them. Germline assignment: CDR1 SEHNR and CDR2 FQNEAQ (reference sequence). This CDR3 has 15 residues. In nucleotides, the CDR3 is TGTGCCAGCAGCTTCGTGGGGGGCTCTAACTATGGCTACACCTTC. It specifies CASSFVGGSNYGYTF.

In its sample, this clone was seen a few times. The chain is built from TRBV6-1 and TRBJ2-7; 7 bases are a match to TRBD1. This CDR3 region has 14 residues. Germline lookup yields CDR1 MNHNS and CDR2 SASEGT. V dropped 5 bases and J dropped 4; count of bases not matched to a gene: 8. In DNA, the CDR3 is TGTGCCAGCAGTACCGACAGGGTTCTTTACGAGCAGTACTTC. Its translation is CASSTDRVLYEQYF.

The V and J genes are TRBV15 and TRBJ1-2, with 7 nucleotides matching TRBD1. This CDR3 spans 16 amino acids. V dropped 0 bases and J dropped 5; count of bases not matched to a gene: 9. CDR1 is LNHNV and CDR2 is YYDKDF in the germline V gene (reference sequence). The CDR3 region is CATSRDRDREVYGYTF. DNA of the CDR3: TGTGCCACCAGCAGAGATCGGGACAGAGAGGTATATGGCTACACCTTC. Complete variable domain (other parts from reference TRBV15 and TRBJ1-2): DAMVIQNPRYQVTQFGKPVTLSCSQTLNHNVMYWYQQKSSQAPKLLFHYYDKDFNNEADTPDNFQSRRPNTSFCFLDIRSPGLGDTAMYLCATSRDRDREVYGYTFGSGTRLTVV.

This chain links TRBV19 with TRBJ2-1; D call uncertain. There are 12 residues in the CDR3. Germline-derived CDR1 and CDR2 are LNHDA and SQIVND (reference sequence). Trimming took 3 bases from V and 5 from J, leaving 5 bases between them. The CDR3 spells CASSIFDNEQFF. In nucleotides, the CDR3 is TGTGCCAGTAGTATTTTTGACAATGAGCAGTTCTTC.

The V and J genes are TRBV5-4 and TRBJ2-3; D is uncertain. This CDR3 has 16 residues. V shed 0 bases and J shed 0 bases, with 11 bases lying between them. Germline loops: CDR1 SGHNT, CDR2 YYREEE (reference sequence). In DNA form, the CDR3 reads TGTGCCAGCAGCTTGGATGGTGGCGGCAGCACAGATACGCAGTATTTT. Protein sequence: CASSLDGGGSTDTQYF.

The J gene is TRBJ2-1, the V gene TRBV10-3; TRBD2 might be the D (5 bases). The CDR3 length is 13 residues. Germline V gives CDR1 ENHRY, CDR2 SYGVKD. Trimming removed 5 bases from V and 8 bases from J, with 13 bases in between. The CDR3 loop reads CAISSRTLDEQFF. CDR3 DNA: TGTGCCATCAGTAGCCGGACTCTCGATGAGCAGTTCTTC.

The CDR3 DNA sequence: TGTGCCAGCAGTTTCGCCGGAAACACCATATATTTT. Protein: CASSFAGNTIYF. The V call is TRBV28, the J call TRBJ1-3; the D is unclear. Between the trimmed V and J ends, which lost 3 bases and 4 bases, there was a span of 4 bases. The CDR3 runs 12 residues. In germline, CDR1 is MDHEN, CDR2 SYDVKM.

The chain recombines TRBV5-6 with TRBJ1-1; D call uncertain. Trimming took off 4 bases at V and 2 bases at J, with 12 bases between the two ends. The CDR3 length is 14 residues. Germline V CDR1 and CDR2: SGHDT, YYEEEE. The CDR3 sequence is CASSRGRKNTEAFF. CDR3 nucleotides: TGTGCCAGCAGCCGAGGACGGAAAAACACTGAAGCTTTCTTT. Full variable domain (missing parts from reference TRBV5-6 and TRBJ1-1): DAGVTQSPTHLIKTRGQQVTLRCSPKSGHDTVSWYQQALGQGPQFIFQYYEEEERQRGNFPDRFSGHQFPNYSSELNVNALLLGDSALYLCASSRGRKNTEAFFGQGTRLTVV.

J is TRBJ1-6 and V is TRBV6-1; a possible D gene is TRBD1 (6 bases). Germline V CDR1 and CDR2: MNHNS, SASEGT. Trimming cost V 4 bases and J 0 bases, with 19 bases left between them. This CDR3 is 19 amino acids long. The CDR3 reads CASSVRSGAGSSYNSPLHF. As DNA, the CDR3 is TGTGCCAGCAGTGTTCGGTCAGGGGCGGGTAGCTCCTATAATTCACCCCTCCACTTT.

Here the CDR3 reads CASSLGESWGNQPQHF. The CDR3 DNA reads TGTGCCAGCAGCTTGGGGGAGTCTTGGGGCAATCAGCCCCAGCATTTT. The rearrangement joins TRBV7-9 to TRBJ1-5; D possibly corresponds to TRBD1 (5 bases). CDR3 length: 16 residues. V was clipped by 3 bases and J by 2 bases, with 14 bases between them. From germline, CDR1 is SEHNR and CDR2 FQNEAQ (reference sequence).

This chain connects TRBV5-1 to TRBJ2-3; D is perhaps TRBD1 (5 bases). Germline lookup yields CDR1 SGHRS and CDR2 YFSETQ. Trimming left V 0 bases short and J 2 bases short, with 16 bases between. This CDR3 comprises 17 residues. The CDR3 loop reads CASSLVTAYQDTDTQYF. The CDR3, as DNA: TGCGCCAGCAGCTTGGTGACAGCCTACCAAGACACAGATACGCAGTATTTT.

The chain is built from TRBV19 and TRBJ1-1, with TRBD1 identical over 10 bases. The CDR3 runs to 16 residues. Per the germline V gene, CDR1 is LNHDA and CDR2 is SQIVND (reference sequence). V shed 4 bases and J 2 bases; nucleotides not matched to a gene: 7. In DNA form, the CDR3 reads TGTGCCAGTAGTAGTAGGACAGGGGGTATAAACACTGAAGCTTTCTTT. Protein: CASSSRTGGINTEAFF.

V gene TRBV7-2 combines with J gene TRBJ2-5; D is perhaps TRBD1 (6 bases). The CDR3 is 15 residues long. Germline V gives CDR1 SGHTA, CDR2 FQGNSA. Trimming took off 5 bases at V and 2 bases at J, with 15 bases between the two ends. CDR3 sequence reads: CASSRGDRTQETQYF. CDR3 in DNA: TGTGCCAGCAGCCGGGGCGACAGGACACAAGAGACCCAGTACTTC.

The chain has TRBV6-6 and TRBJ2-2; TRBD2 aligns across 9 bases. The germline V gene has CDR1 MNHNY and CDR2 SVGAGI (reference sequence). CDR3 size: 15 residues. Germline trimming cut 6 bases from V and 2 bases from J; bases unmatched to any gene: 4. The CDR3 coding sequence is TGTGCCAGCAGGATGACTAGCGGAAACACCGGGGAGCTGTTTTTT. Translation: CASRMTSGNTGELFF.

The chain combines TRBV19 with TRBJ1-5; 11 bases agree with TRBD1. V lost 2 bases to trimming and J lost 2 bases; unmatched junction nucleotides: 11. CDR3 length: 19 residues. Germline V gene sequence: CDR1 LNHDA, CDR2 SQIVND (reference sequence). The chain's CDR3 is CASSISADRGPGGNQPQHF. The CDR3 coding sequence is TGTGCCAGTAGTATATCTGCGGACAGGGGGCCGGGTGGCAATCAGCCCCAGCATTTT.

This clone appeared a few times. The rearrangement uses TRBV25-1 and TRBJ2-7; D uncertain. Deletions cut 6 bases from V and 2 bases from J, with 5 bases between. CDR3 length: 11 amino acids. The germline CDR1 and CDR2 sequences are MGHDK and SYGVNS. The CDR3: CASRTAYEQYF. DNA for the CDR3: TGTGCCAGCAGGACTGCCTACGAGCAGTACTTC.

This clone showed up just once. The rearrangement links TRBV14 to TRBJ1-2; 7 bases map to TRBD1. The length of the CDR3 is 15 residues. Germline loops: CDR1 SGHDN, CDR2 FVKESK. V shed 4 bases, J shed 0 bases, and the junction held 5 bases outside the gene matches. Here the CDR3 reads CASSRQGSPNYGYTF. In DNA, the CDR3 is TGTGCCAGCAGCCGACAGGGAAGCCCTAACTATGGCTACACCTTC.

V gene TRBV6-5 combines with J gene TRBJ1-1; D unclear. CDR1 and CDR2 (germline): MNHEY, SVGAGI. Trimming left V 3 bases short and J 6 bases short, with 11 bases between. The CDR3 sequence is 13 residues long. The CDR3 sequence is CASSYSGIAEAFF. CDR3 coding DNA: TGTGCCAGCAGTTATTCCGGGATCGCTGAAGCTTTCTTT.

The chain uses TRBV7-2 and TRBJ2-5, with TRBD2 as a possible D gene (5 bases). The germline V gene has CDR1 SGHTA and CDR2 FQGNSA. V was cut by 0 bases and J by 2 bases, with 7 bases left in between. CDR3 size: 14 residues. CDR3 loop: CASSLARGQETQYF. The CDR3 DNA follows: TGTGCCAGCAGCTTAGCCCGGGGTCAAGAGACCCAGTACTTC.

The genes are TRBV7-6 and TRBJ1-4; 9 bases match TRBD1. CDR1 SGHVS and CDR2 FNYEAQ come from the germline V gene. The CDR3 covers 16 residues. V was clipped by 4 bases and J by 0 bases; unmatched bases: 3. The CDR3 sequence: CASSWGTGTTNEKLFF. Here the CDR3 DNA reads TGTGCCAGCAGCTGGGGGACAGGGACAACTAATGAAAAACTGTTTTTT.

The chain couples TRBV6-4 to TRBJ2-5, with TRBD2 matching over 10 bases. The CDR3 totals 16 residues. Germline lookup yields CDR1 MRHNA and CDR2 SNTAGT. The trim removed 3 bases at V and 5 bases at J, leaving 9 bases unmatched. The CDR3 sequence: CASSEVASGGIETQYF. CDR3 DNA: TGTGCCAGCAGTGAAGTAGCTAGCGGGGGCATTGAGACCCAGTACTTC.

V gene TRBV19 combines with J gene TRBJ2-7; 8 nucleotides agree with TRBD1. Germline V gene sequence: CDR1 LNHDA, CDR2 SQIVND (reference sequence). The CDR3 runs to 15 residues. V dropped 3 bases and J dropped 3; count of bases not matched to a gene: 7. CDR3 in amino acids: CASSMGTGQIYEQYF. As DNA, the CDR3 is TGTGCCAGTAGTATGGGGACAGGACAAATCTACGAGCAGTACTTC. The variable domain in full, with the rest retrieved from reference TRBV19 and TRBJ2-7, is DGGITQSPKYLFRKEGQNVTLSCEQNLNHDAMYWYRQDPGQGLRLIYYSQIVNDFQKGDIAEGYSVSREKKESFPLTVTSAQKNPTAFYLCASSMGTGQIYEQYFGPGTRLTVT.